This T cell receptor (beta chain) was observed in a study of T-cell reconstitution after alpha-beta-depleted transplantation in children. For TCRbeta, the library was prepared with unique molecular identifiers. MiXCR was run by TCRdb on the PCR reads, yielding one entry per CDR3 protein. The table lists about 400,000 distinct CDR3 sequences, just over 20% of them singletons. V gave up 8 bases and J gave up 4 bases; unmatched junction bases: 9. The length of the CDR3 is 14 residues. The germline V gene has CDR1 SQVTM and CDR2 ANQGSEA. This clonotype was seen only a few times. The genes are TRBV29-1 and TRBJ2-3; 10 bases fit TRBD2. The clonotype comes from a human donor who donated a stem cell graft to a child with acute myeloid leukemia. This specimen consisted of PBMCs from the stem cell graft donor, obtained from the stem cell graft. The CDR3 bases are TGCAGCTTCTTTAGCGGGAGGAGTGCAGATACGCAGTATTTT. It specifies CSFFSGRSADTQYF.